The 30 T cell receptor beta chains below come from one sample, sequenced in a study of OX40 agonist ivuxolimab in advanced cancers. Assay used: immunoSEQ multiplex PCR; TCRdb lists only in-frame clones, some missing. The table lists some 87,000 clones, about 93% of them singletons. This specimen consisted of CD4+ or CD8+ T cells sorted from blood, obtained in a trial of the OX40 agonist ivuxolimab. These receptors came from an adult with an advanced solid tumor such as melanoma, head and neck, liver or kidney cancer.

The CDR3 loop is CASSPRDRGYQPQHF. The CDR3 DNA reads TGTGCCAGCAGCCCCCGGGACAGGGGATATCAGCCCCAGCATTTT. This chain uses TRBV6-5 with TRBJ1-5, with 10 bases lining up with TRBD1. The trim removed 6 bases at V and 5 bases at J, leaving 7 bases unmatched. The germline gives CDR1 MNHEY, CDR2 SVGAGI. CDR3 length: 15 amino acids.

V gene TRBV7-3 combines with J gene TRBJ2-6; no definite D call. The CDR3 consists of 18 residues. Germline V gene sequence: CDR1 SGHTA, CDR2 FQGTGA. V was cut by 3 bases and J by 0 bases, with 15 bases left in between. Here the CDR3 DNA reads TGTGCCAGCAGCTTGACCCTAGACCCAGCCTCTGGGGCCAACGTCCTGACTTTC. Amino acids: CASSLTLDPASGANVLTF.

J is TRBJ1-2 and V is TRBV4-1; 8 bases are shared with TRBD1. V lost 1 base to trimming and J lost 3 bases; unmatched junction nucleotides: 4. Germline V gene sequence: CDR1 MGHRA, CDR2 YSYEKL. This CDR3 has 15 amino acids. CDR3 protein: CASSQVTTGDYGYTF. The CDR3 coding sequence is TGCGCCAGCAGCCAAGTCACGACAGGGGACTATGGCTACACCTTC.

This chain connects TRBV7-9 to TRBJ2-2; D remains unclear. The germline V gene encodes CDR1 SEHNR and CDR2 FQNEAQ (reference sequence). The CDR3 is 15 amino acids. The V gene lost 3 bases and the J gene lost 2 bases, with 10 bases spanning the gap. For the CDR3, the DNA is TGTGCCAGCAGCTTCCCGCCAGTTAACACCGGGGAGCTGTTTTTT. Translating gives CASSFPPVNTGELFF. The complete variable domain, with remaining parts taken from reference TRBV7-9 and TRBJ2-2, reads DTGVSQNPRHKITKRGQNVTFRCDPISEHNRLYWYRQTLGQGPEFLTYFQNEAQLEKSRLLSDRFSAERPKGSFSTLEIQRTEQGDSAMYLCASSFPPVNTGELFFGEGSRLTVL.

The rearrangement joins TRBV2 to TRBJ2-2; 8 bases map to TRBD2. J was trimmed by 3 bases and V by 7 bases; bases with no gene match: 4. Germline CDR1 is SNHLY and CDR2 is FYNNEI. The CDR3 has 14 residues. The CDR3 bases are TGTGCCAGCAAGCGGGAGATAGACACCGGGGAGCTGTTTTTT. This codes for CASKREIDTGELFF.

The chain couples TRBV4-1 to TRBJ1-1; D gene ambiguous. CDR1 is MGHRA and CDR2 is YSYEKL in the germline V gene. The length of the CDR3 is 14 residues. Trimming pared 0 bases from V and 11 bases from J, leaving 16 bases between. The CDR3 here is CASSQDYTVLGAFF. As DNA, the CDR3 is TGCGCCAGCAGCCAAGACTACACGGTCCTGGGGGCTTTCTTT.

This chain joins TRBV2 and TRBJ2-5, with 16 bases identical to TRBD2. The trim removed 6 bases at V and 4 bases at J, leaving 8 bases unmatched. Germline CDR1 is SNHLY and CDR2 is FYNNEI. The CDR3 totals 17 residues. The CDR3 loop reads CASRGPGTSGRGETQYF. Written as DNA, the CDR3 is TGTGCCAGCAGGGGGCCTGGGACTAGCGGGAGGGGAGAGACCCAGTACTTC.

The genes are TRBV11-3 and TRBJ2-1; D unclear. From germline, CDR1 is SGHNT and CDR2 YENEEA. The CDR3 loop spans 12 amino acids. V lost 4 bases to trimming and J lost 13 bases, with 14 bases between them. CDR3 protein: CASSSPTGSQFF. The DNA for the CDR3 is TGTGCCAGCAGCTCCCCGACTGGATCACAGTTCTTC.

The CDR3 DNA sequence: TGTGCCAGCTCACCACCGGGGGGTATCACTCCAAAAGAGACCCAGTACTTC. It codes for CASSPPGGITPKETQYF. J is TRBJ2-5 and V is TRBV18, with D maybe TRBD2 (6 bases). CDR3 size: 17 residues. V was cut by 0 bases and J by 3 bases, with 17 bases left in between. CDR1 KGHSH and CDR2 LQKENI come from the germline V gene.

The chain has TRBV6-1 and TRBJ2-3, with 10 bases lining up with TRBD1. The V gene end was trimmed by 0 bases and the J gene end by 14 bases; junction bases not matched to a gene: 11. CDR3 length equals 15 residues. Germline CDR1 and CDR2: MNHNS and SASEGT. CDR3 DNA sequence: TGTGCCAGCAGTGAAGCCCCGGACAGGGGGGTCCCCCGGTATTTT. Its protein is CASSEAPDRGVPRYF.

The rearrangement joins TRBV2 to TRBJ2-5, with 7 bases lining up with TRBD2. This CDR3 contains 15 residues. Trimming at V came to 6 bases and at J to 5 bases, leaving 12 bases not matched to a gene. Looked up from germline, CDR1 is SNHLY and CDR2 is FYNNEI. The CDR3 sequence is CASSLGTTLRETQYF. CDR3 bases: TGTGCCAGCAGCCTCGGGACTACACTGAGGGAGACCCAGTACTTC.

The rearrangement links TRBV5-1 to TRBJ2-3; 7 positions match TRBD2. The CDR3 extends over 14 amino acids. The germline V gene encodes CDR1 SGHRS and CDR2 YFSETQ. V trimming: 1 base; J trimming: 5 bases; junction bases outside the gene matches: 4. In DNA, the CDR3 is TGCGCCAGCAGCTTGTCAGCGGGACGAGATACGCAGTATTTT. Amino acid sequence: CASSLSAGRDTQYF.

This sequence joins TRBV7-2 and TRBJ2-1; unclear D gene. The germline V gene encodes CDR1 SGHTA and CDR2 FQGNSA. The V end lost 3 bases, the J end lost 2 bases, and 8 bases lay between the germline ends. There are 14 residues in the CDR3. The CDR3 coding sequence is TGTGCCAGCAGCTTGGTTAGGCCCTACAATGAGCAGTTCTTC. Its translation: CASSLVRPYNEQFF.

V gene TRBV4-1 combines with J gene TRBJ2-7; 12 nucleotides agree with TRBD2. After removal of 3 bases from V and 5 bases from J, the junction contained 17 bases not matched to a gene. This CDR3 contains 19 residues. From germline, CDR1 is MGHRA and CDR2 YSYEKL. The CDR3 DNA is TGCGCCAGCAGCCAGGACCCCAACGGACTAGCGGGAACTTCCCACGAGCAGTACTTC. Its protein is CASSQDPNGLAGTSHEQYF.

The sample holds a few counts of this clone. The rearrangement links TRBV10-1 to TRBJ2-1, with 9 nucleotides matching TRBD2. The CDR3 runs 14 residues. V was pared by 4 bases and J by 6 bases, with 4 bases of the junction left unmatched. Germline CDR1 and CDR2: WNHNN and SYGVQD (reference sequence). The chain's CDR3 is CASSASSGVNEQFF. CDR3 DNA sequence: TGCGCCAGCAGTGCTTCTAGCGGGGTCAATGAGCAGTTCTTC.

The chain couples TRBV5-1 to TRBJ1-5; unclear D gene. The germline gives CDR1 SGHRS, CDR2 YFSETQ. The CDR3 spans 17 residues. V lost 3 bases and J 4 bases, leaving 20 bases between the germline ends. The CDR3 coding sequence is TGCGCCAGCAGCTCGCCCACTTTGCGACGAGAGAATCAGCCCCAGCATTTT. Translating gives CASSSPTLRRENQPQHF.

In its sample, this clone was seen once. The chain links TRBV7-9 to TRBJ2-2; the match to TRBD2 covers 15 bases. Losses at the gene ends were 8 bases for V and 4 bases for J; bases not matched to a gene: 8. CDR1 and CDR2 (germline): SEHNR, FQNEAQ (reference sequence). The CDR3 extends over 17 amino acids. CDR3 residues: CASGGTSGGPGTGELFF. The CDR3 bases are TGTGCCAGCGGCGGGACTAGCGGGGGGCCGGGCACCGGGGAGCTGTTTTTT.

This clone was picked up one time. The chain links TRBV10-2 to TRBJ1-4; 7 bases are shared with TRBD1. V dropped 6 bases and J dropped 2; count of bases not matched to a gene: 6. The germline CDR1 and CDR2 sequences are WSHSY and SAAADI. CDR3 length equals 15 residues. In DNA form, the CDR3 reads TGCGCCAGCAGGAGACAGGGTACCACTAATGAAAAACTGTTTTTT. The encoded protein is CASRRQGTTNEKLFF.

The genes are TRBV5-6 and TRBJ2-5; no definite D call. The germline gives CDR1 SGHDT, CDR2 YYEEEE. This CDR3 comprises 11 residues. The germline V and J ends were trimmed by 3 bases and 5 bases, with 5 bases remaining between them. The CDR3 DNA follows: TGTGCCAGCAGCTCTTTCGAGACCCAGTACTTC. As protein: CASSSFETQYF.

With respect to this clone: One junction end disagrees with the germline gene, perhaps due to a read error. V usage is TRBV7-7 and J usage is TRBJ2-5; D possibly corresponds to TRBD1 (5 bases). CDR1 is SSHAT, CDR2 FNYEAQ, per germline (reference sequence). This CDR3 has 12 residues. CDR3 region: CASSLPQGTQYF. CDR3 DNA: TGTGCTAGCAGCCTTCCCCAGGGCACCCAGTACTTC.

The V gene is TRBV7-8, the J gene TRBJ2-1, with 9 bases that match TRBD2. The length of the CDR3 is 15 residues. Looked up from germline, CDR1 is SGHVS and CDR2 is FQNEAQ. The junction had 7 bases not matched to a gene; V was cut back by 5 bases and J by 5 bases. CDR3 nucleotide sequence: TGTGCCAGCAGCCCCGGGACTAGCCAACACAATGAGCAGTTCTTC. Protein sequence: CASSPGTSQHNEQFF.

CDR3 protein: CARGFERGRANEKLFF. The CDR3, as DNA: TGCGCCAGGGGATTCGAAAGGGGGCGGGCTAATGAAAAACTGTTTTTT. The chain joins TRBV10-2 to TRBJ1-4, with 7 bases identical to TRBD1. Losses at the gene ends were 9 bases for V and 3 bases for J; bases not matched to a gene: 13. CDR3 length: 16 residues. Germline V lookup: CDR1 WSHSY, CDR2 SAAADI.

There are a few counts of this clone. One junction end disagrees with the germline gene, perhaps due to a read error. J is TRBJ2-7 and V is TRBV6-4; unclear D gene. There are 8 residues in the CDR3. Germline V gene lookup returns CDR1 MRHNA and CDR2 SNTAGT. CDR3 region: CASSDSTF. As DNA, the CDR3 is TGTGCCAGCAGTGACTCGACCTTC.

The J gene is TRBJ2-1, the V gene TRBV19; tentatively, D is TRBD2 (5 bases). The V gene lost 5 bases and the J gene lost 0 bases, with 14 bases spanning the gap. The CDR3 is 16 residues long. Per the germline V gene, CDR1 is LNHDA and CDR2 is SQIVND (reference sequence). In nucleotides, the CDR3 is TGTGCCAGTAGTGTAAAAGCGGAGCTCTCCTACAATGAGCAGTTCTTC. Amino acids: CASSVKAELSYNEQFF.

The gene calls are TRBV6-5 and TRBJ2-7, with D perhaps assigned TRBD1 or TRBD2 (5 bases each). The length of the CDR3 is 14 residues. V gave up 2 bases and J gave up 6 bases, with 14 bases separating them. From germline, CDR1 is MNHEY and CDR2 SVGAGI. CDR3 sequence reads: CASSYGGSFAEQYF. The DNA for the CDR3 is TGTGCCAGCAGTTACGGGGGATCCTTTGCCGAGCAGTACTTC.

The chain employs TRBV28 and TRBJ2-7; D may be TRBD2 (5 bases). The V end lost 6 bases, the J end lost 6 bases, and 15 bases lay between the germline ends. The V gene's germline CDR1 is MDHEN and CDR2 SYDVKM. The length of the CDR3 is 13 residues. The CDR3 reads CASRRTGSFEQYF. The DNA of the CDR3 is TGTGCCAGCAGAAGGACGGGGTCTTTCGAGCAGTACTTC. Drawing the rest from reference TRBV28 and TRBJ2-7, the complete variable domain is DVKVTQSSRYLVKRTGEKVFLECVQDMDHENMFWYRQDPGLGLRLIYFSYDVKMKEKGDIPEGYSVSREKKERFSLILESASTNQTSMYLCASRRTGSFEQYFGPGTRLTVT.

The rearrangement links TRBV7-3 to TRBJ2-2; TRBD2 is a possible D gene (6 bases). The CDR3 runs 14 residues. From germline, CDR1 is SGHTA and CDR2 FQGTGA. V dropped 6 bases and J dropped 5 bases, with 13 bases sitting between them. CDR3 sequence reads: CASRPRLATGELFF. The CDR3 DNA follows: TGTGCCAGCAGACCAAGGCTAGCGACCGGGGAGCTGTTTTTT.

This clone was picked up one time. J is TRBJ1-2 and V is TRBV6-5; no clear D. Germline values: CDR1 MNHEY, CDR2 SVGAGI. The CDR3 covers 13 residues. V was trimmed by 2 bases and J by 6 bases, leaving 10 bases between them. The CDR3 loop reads CASSYRLVDGYTF. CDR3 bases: TGTGCCAGCAGTTACAGACTCGTAGATGGCTACACCTTC.

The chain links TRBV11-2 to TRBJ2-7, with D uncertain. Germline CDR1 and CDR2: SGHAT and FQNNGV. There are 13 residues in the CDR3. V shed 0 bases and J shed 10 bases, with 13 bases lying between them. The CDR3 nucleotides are TGTGCCAGCAGCTTAGATCTTCAGGTGATCCAGTACTTC. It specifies CASSLDLQVIQYF.

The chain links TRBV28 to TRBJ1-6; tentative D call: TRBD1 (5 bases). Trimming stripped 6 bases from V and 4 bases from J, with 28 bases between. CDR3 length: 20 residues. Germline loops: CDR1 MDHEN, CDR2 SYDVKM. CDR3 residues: CASRERGPGDSRFYNSPLHF. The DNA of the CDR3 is TGTGCCAGCAGGGAGCGGGGACCCGGGGATAGCAGATTTTATAATTCACCCCTCCACTTT. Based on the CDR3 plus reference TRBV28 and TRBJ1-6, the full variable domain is DVKVTQSSRYLVKRTGEKVFLECVQDMDHENMFWYRQDPGLGLRLIYFSYDVKMKEKGDIPEGYSVSREKKERFSLILESASTNQTSMYLCASRERGPGDSRFYNSPLHFGNGTRLTVT.